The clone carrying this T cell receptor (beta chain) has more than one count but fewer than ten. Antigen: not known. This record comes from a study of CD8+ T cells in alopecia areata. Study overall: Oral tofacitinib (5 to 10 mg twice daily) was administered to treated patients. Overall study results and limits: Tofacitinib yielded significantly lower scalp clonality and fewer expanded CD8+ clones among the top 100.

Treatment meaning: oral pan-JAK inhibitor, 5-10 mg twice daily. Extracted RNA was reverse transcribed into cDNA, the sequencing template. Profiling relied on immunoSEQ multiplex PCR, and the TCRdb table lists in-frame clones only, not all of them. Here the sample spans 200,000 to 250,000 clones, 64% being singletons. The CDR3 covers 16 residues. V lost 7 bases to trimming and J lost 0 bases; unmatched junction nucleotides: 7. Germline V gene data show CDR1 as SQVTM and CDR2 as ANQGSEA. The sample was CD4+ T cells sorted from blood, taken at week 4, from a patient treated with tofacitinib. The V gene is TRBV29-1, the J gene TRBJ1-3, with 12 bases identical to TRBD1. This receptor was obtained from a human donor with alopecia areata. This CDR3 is CSARGQGAPSGNTIYF. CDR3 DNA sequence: TGCAGCGCACGGGGACAGGGGGCGCCCTCTGGAAACACCATATATTTT.